The 17 T cell receptor beta chains below all came from one sample that was sequenced in a study of B cell selection in AIRE deficiency. CD4+CD127+ cells were sorted as the conventional CD4 T cells. Sequencing used immunoSEQ multiplex PCR; TCRdb keeps in-frame clones, though not all of them. The sample contains fewer than 30,000 clones, nearly 97% of which appear only once. The sequencing sample was made of CD4+CD127+ conventional T cells sorted from PBMCs. Every receptor here comes from a human donor in good health.

The rearrangement uses TRBV7-6 and TRBJ1-1; 8 bases line up with TRBD1. Germline CDR1 SGHVS, CDR2 FNYEAQ. The CDR3 is 14 amino acids. After removal of 5 bases from V and 4 bases from J, the junction contained 6 bases not matched to a gene. The CDR3 coding sequence is TGTGCCAGCAGCGTAATTCAGGGGGCCACTGAAGCTTTCTTT. This sequence encodes CASSVIQGATEAFF. Filled out from reference TRBV7-6 and TRBJ1-1, the complete variable domain reads GAGVSQSPRYKVTKRGQDVALRCDPISGHVSLYWYRQALGQGPEFLTYFNYEAQQDKSGLPNDRFSAERPEGSISTLTIQRTEQRDSAMYRCASSVIQGATEAFFGQGTRLTVV.

This chain connects TRBV29-1 to TRBJ2-7; TRBD1 might be the D (6 bases). V lost 4 bases, J lost 3 bases, and 13 bases lay in between. Germline V lookup: CDR1 SQVTM, CDR2 ANQGSEA. This CDR3 contains 13 residues. This chain's CDR3 is CSVVLDRNYEQYF. Written as DNA, the CDR3 is TGCAGCGTTGTGTTGGACAGAAACTACGAGCAGTACTTC.

About this clone itself: One end of the junction varies from germline; a read error may be responsible. Other DNA sequences from this sample encode an identical CDR3 as well. The chain carries TRBV30 and TRBJ2-7, with D unclear. CDR1 GTSNPN and CDR2 SVGIG come from the germline V gene (reference sequence). This CDR3 is built from 13 residues. The CDR3, as DNA: TGCGCCAGCCGTGGCAGGAGCTCCTACGAGCAGTACTTC. This sequence encodes CASRGRSSYEQYF.

This chain joins TRBV5-5 and TRBJ2-7; no definite D call. V was cut by 1 base and J by 4 bases, with 6 bases left in between. This CDR3 region has 12 residues. Germline V gives CDR1 SGHKS, CDR2 YYEKEE (reference sequence). The CDR3, as DNA: TGTGCCAGCAGCTTGCAGGTGTACGAGCAGTACTTC. This encodes CASSLQVYEQYF.

This chain uses TRBV7-6 with TRBJ2-5; maybe TRBD1 (6 bases). The V gene's germline CDR1 is SGHVS and CDR2 FNYEAQ. Trimming removed 5 bases at V and 4 bases at J, with 23 bases between. The CDR3 has 17 amino acids. This CDR3 reads CASSVHRSGVARETQYF. CDR3 sequence (DNA): TGTGCCAGCAGCGTTCATCGTTCAGGGGTTGCGAGAGAGACCCAGTACTTC.

The V call is TRBV9, the J call TRBJ2-5, with 15 positions matching TRBD2. Unmatched junction bases numbered 8, after V lost 3 bases and J lost 5 bases. The CDR3 contains 17 residues. Germline assignment: CDR1 SGDLS and CDR2 YYNGEE. CDR3 amino acids: CASSAGTSGRREETQYF. Written as DNA, the CDR3 is TGTGCCAGCAGCGCCGGGACTAGCGGGAGGAGGGAGGAGACCCAGTACTTC.

The genes are TRBV20-1 and TRBJ1-2, with D unclear. CDR3 length: 11 residues. Deletions cut 5 bases from V and 8 bases from J, with 12 bases between. Germline V gives CDR1 DFQATT, CDR2 SNEGSKA (reference sequence). CDR3: CSAPSPVGYTF. In nucleotides, the CDR3 is TGCAGTGCTCCTTCACCGGTGGGCTACACCTTC.

J is TRBJ2-5 and V is TRBV7-2; a weak D match, TRBD1 (5 bases). CDR1 and CDR2 (germline): SGHTA, FQGNSA. The length of the CDR3 is 12 residues. The germline V and J ends were trimmed by 5 bases and 5 bases, with 9 bases remaining between them. CDR3 sequence reads: CASSRYRETQYF. The CDR3 coding sequence is TGTGCCAGCAGCCGATACAGGGAGACCCAGTACTTC.

The chain is built from TRBV6-5 and TRBJ2-3; D ambiguous. The CDR3 has 14 amino acids. CDR1 is MNHEY, CDR2 SVGAGI, per germline. V was trimmed by 5 bases and J by 0 bases, leaving 9 bases between them. The CDR3 DNA follows: TGTGCCAGCAGTGAACGGTCCAGCACAGATACGCAGTATTTT. Translation: CASSERSSTDTQYF.

DNA of the CDR3: TGTGCCAGCAGTTTGCGTAGGACGGGGACGGATGAGCAGTTCTTC. It translates to CASSLRRTGTDEQFF. The chain combines TRBV11-2 with TRBJ2-1; D might be TRBD1 or TRBD2, each matching 5 bases. The CDR3 sequence is 15 residues long. Germline-derived CDR1 and CDR2 are SGHAT and FQNNGV. Deletions cut 6 bases from V and 8 bases from J, with 20 bases between.

The gene calls are TRBV19 and TRBJ2-3, with TRBD2 matching 9 bases. There are 14 residues in the CDR3. Germline CDR1 reads LNHDA; CDR2 reads SQIVND (reference sequence). With V trimmed by 11 bases and J by 3 bases, 9 bases remained unmatched. The DNA of the CDR3 is TGTGCCTCCCGTGCTAGCGGGGATACAGATACGCAGTATTTT. This gives the protein CASRASGDTDTQYF.

The genes are TRBV11-3 and TRBJ2-1, with D perhaps assigned TRBD1 or TRBD2 (6 bases each). V gave up 1 base and J gave up 1 base, with 11 bases separating them. CDR3 length: 16 amino acids. Germline V gene lookup returns CDR1 SGHNT and CDR2 YENEEA. The CDR3 here is CASSLAGGPSYNEQFF. The CDR3 DNA follows: TGTGCCAGCAGCTTAGCTGGGGGGCCTTCCTACAATGAGCAGTTCTTC.

The chain combines TRBV7-8 with TRBJ2-1; D perhaps matches TRBD1 (5 bases). This CDR3 comprises 15 residues. Trimming pared 5 bases from V and 7 bases from J, leaving 18 bases between. Germline CDR1 and CDR2: SGHVS and FQNEAQ. The CDR3 sequence is CASSPLGRGANEQFF. Written as DNA, the CDR3 is TGTGCCAGCAGCCCTCTAGGGCGTGGGGCGAATGAGCAGTTCTTC.

This chain links TRBV6-5 with TRBJ2-3; 7 nucleotides line up with TRBD2. V was pared by 0 bases and J by 1 base, with 1 base of the junction left unmatched. This CDR3 spans 15 amino acids. The germline V gene has CDR1 MNHEY and CDR2 SVGAGI. DNA for the CDR3: TGTGCCAGCAGTTACTCGGCGGGGGGCACAGATACGCAGTATTTT. Its translation: CASSYSAGGTDTQYF.

The chain joins TRBV11-2 to TRBJ1-1, with D perhaps TRBD1 (6 bases). Germline CDR1 SGHAT, CDR2 FQNNGV. V lost 8 bases and J lost 7, with 11 bases in between. The CDR3 contains 11 residues. The CDR3 region has the DNA TGTGCCAGCCGGGGGGCCGGTGAAGCTTTCTTT. It is translated as CASRGAGEAFF.

This clone appeared once. The chain couples TRBV18 to TRBJ2-2, with D possibly matching TRBD2 (7 bases). Deletions cut 3 bases from V and 6 bases from J, with 14 bases between. The CDR3 has 15 residues. Germline V lookup: CDR1 KGHSH, CDR2 LQKENI. The CDR3 spells CASSPSAGAAGELFF. CDR3 nucleotides: TGTGCCAGCTCACCGTCTGCGGGGGCTGCCGGGGAGCTGTTTTTT.

V and J are TRBV7-2 and TRBJ2-3; 10 bases match TRBD2. Trimming removed 1 base from V and 5 bases from J; junction bases left unmatched: 6. The CDR3 covers 16 residues. Germline V lookup: CDR1 SGHTA, CDR2 FQGNSA. CDR3 sequence reads: CASSLVSGGAGDTQYF. In DNA, the CDR3 is TGTGCCAGCAGCTTAGTGAGCGGGGGGGCCGGAGATACGCAGTATTTT.